This TCR beta chain derives from a study of blood T cells in healthy people across ages (dated by TCRdb to the mid-2010s). For the study in its entirety: In model experiments, template switching captured roughly one uniquely barcoded TCR beta cDNA molecule for every two T cells. Four age groups were formed from the donors: young (average roughly 15 years), middle-aged (roughly 38), aged (about 62) and long-lived (about 80). To avoid experimental bias, donors of different ages were randomly spread across the sequencing lanes. Using deep sequencing normalized with unique cDNA molecular identifiers, the study measured how TCR beta repertoire diversity changes with age. The study analyzed two additional independent replicas of 1 million unique cDNA reads from the same blood draw for two donors, one aged 18 to 29 and one aged 80 or older.

Summary of the overall study and its limitations: Compared with the aged group, more naive CD4+ T cells, fewer expanded clones and increased TCR diversity were shown by the long-lived group, suggesting age selection. Donor CMV infection status was unknown, potentially confounding age-related changes in expanded clonotypes. Bulk unsorted PBMC profiling prevented conclusive comparison of naive and antigen-experienced compartments. Estimates of total diversity from one million sequenced T cells were regarded as lower bounds and underestimates. As age increased, observed TCR beta diversity per million T cells dropped in a roughly linear way, and a significant reduction was already evident by age about 40. Observed TCR beta diversity correlated strongly with the percentage of naive T cells measured by flow cytometry.

The CDR3 starts with the cysteine, ends with the phenylalanine, and has 13 residues. Solely the CDR3 DNA is kept, with 39 bases framed from the first base. From the germline V gene, CDR1 is SGHTA and CDR2 is FQGTGA. V loses 5 bases, J loses 5 bases, and the germline ends lie 12 bases apart. The donors were under 40 Caucasian individuals from Russia, aged about 6 to 95 years, who were systemically healthy. Ten milliliters of peripheral blood were drawn from each donor into EDTA-treated Vacutainer tubes. Ficoll-Paque density-gradient centrifugation was used to isolate PBMCs, with at least 7 million per sample. Total RNA was extracted from PBMCs with Trizol reagent, with at least 5 micrograms obtained per sample. For every donor, an aliquot of PBMCs went through flow cytometry to measure the percentages of naive CD45RAhigh/CD27high T cells. The library relied on 5' RACE. The reads were generated on an Illumina HiSeq 2500. A second PCR of 7 to 11 cycles was run with a J-beta primer mix and a sample-barcoded 5' primer. A unique molecular identifier was introduced onto each TCR beta cDNA molecule by a template-switch 5' adaptor carrying 12 random nucleotides. At least 2.5 million CDR3-containing paired-end reads were obtained from each sample. First-strand cDNA was synthesized from all RNA with the Mint cDNA synthesis kit, primed by a TRBC-specific oligonucleotide. After uracil-DNA glycosylase treatment, a first 18-cycle PCR used universal primers M1SS and BC2_uni_R on all cDNA. On the study's bioinformatics: For normalization, 1 million high-quality reads were randomly selected from each sample, with every read carrying a distinct molecular identifier. Instead of being binned into consensus sequences, reads with shared molecular identifiers were discarded. MiTCR, with a Q25 quality threshold and the strictest error-elimination algorithm, was used for CDR3 identification, clonotype clustering and error correction. A nonparametric unseen species model with Euler transformation was used to estimate lower-bound total TCR beta diversity. TCRdb reprocessing: public reads trimmed at Q25 with fastp, clones called with MiXCR, in-frame beta chains kept. A single entry per CDR3 protein holds the most common genes and DNA from its merged rows. TCRdb, rather than the study authors, made the V and J calls. The sample contains hundreds of thousands of distinct CDR3 sequences, 40% to 50% of them found a single time. Of the sample, approximately 19% is held by the ten largest clones.

The table lists this clonotype with a few counts. Its antigen remains unidentified. Base qualities are not recorded, but no much larger clone differs from it by a single base. Recombination linked TRBV7-3 to TRBJ2-5, with a weak D call of TRBD1 (5 bases match). Sequencing input: blood. This receptor was obtained from a man aged 55 to 70 in good health. Read as DNA, the sequence is TGTGCCAGCAGCGTAGGGGCTACGGAGACCCAGTACTTC. Its coded protein is CASSVGATETQYF. The reference TRBV7-3 and TRBJ2-5 proteins fill in what lies around the CDR3, so the full variable domain reads GAGVSQTPSNKVTEKGKYVELRCDPISGHTALYWYRQSLGQGPEFLIYFQGTGAADDSGLPNDRFFAVRPEGSVSTLKIQRTERGDSAVYLCASSVGATETQYFGPGTRLLVL.